This entry lists 8 T cell receptor beta chains sequenced from one sample in a study of cytomegalovirus exposure and HLA in healthy donors. It was with 60 Vbeta and 13 Jbeta primers that the PCR ran. Measured with immunoSEQ multiplex PCR; TCRdb has only the in-frame clones, and not every one. The profile shows some 150,000 clones, about four fifths of them singletons. Sequencing input: PBMCs. The receptors derive from a woman aged 18 to 35 in good health and CMV-seropositive.

The chain has TRBV4-1 and TRBJ1-6; weak D call: TRBD1 (5 bases). CDR3 size: 14 residues. Germline-derived CDR1 and CDR2 are MGHRA and YSYEKL. V was shortened by 3 bases and J by 8 bases, with 11 bases between the two germline ends. The CDR3 here is CASSQDVGDSPLHF. CDR3 sequence (DNA): TGCGCCAGCAGCCAGGACGTAGGGGATTCACCCCTCCACTTT.

The CDR3 nucleotides are TGTGCCAGCAGTTTAAGTGACAGCATCTACGAGCAGTACTTC. Protein sequence: CASSLSDSIYEQYF. This sequence joins TRBV27 and TRBJ2-5; D perhaps matches TRBD1 (5 bases). The end of the DNA aligns better with TRBJ2-7, so the J call may be wrong. This CDR3 region has 14 residues. Germline CDR1 MNHEY, CDR2 SMNVEV (reference sequence).

This clone came up once. The chain joins TRBV11-2 to TRBJ1-5; D uncertain. With 4 bases removed from V and 9 bases from J, the gap between germline ends came to 7 bases. The CDR3 loop spans 11 amino acids. CDR1 and CDR2 from the germline V gene are SGHAT and FQNNGV. CDR3 sequence (DNA): TGTGCCAGCAGCTCCTCGGGGCCCCAGCATTTT. Encoded protein: CASSSSGPQHF.

The V and J genes are TRBV13 and TRBJ2-5, with 7 bases identical to TRBD1. Near its end, the DNA agrees better with TRBJ2-7, so the J call may be wrong. The length of the CDR3 is 13 residues. The germline V gene encodes CDR1 PRHDT and CDR2 FYEKMQ (reference sequence). CDR3 sequence: CASSLGQSYEQYF. CDR3 sequence (DNA): TGTGCCAGCAGCTTGGGACAGTCCTACGAGCAGTACTTC.

The rearrangement joins TRBV5-1 to TRBJ1-1; possible D gene TRBD1, 5 bases. Germline loops: CDR1 SGHRS, CDR2 YFSETQ. The CDR3 totals 15 residues. Trimming shortened V by 2 bases and J by 0 bases, and 11 bases separated the two germline ends. The CDR3 DNA reads TGCGCCAGCAGCTTTAGCAGGGTCATGAACACTGAAGCTTTCTTT. Protein: CASSFSRVMNTEAFF. Drawing the rest from reference TRBV5-1 and TRBJ1-1, the complete variable domain is KAGVTQTPRYLIKTRGQQVTLSCSPISGHRSVSWYQQTPGQGLQFLFEYFSETQRNKGNFPGRFSGRQFSNSRSEMNVSTLELGDSALYLCASSFSRVMNTEAFFGQGTRLTVV.

DNA for the CDR3: TGTGCCAGTAGGCGACTAGCGGGGGCTAACAATGAGCAGTTCTTC. Encoded protein: CASRRLAGANNEQFF. This chain links TRBV19 with TRBJ2-1, with TRBD2 identical over 12 bases. CDR1 and CDR2 from the germline V gene are LNHDA and SQIVND (reference sequence). The length of the CDR3 is 15 residues. Germline trimming cut 6 bases from V and 5 bases from J; bases unmatched to any gene: 5.

The chain joins TRBV29-1 to TRBJ1-1; no definite D call. V was cut by 6 bases and J by 1 base, with 12 bases left in between. This CDR3 spans 13 amino acids. Germline V gene lookup returns CDR1 SQVTM and CDR2 ANQGSEA. The CDR3 loop reads CSVETGGNTEAFF. DNA of the CDR3: TGCAGCGTCGAAACCGGTGGGAACACTGAAGCTTTCTTT.

The chain recombines TRBV19 with TRBJ1-1, with D unresolved. V shed 4 bases and J shed 1 base, with 7 bases lying between them. This CDR3 has 13 residues. In germline, CDR1 is LNHDA, CDR2 SQIVND (reference sequence). The CDR3 sequence is CASSTRGNTEAFF. DNA of the CDR3: TGTGCCAGTAGTACCCGCGGGAACACTGAAGCTTTCTTT.